The rows below give T cell receptor beta chains drawn from one sample of a study of CD8 T cells in Susac syndrome. TCRdb passed the immunoSEQ multiplex PCR reads through MiXCR, listing each CDR3 protein once. The table includes 74,000 or so distinct CDR3 sequences, just over 90% detected once. The sequenced sample was CD4+ T cells from PBMCs. The receptors were sampled from a human donor with Susac syndrome. The CDR3 runs from the conserved cysteine through the conserved F or W. D genes are given only for firm matches. Only part of the rows carry a size: once, few, many, or a class if the clone is expanded.

d_call | j_call | clone_size | v_call | cdr3_nt | cdr3_aa
- | TRBJ1-6 | - | TRBV3-1 | TGTGCCAGCAGCCCTCGACGGAATAATTCACCCCTCCACTTT | CASSPRRNNSPLHF
- | TRBJ2-4 | - | TRBV6-5 | TGTGCCAGCAGTTACCTCGGTATCTCCTTGGACATTCAGTACTTC | CASSYLGISLDIQYF
- | TRBJ2-1 | - | TRBV12-3/TRBV12-4 | TGTGCCAGCAGTTTAGCGCCGGGGAATGAGCAGTTCTTC | CASSLAPGNEQFF
- | TRBJ2-7 | once | TRBV7-8 | TGTGCCAGCAGCTTAGTCCCAGGGCTGGTCGAGCAGTACTTC | CASSLVPGLVEQYF
- | TRBJ1-5 | - | TRBV12-3/TRBV12-4 | TGTGCCAGCAGTTTATTCGCGACACCGGGACTCTATAGCAATCAGCCCCAGCATTTT | CASSLFATPGLYSNQPQHF
TRBD2 | TRBJ2-7 | - | TRBV6-5 | TGTGCCAGCAGTTCTAGCGGGAGTGGCTACGAGCAGTACTTC | CASSSSGSGYEQYF
- | TRBJ2-1 | - | TRBV21-1 | TGTGCCAGCAGCAGGAGTGGCGGGGGGTCCTACAATGAGCAGTTCTTC | CASSRSGGGSYNEQFF
- | TRBJ1-2 | - | TRBV20-1 | TGCAGTGCTATTTTAATCGGGCAGGGTAAGGGGTACTATGGCTACACCTTC | CSAILIGQGKGYYGYTF
- | TRBJ2-6 | - | TRBV19 | TGTGCCAGTAGCCCTACCGGGACGGCTGCTTTCGTCCTGACTTTC | CASSPTGTAAFVLTF
- | TRBJ1-2 | - | TRBV4-3 | TGCGCCAGCAGCCAAGAAAGAAGTAAGGTCTACACCTTC | CASSQERSKVYTF
- | TRBJ1-3 | - | TRBV5-1 | TGCGCCAGCAGCTTGGCAGGGAATACGGTCTATTCTGGAAACACCATATATTTT | CASSLAGNTVYSGNTIYF
- | TRBJ2-7 | - | TRBV7-9 | TGTGCCAGCAGCTTACTCGCAGGGACCTACGAGCAGTACTTC | CASSLLAGTYEQYF
TRBD2 | TRBJ2-3 | - | TRBV12-3/TRBV12-4 | TGTGCCAGCAGTTTATCCGGCGGGAGGGAGTATTTT | CASSLSGGREYF
TRBD2 | TRBJ2-3 | - | TRBV12-3/TRBV12-4 | TGTGCCAGCACTCTAGCGGTTCCGGCTGGGGATACGCAGTATTTT | CASTLAVPAGDTQYF
- | TRBJ2-2 | - | TRBV28 | TGTGCCAGCAGTTCGGGCGGGCGAAACACCGGGGAGCTGTTTTTT | CASSSGGRNTGELFF
TRBD2 | TRBJ2-2 | once | TRBV15 | TGTGCCACCAGCAGACCCCCGGCGGGGGTTCTGGGGGAGCTGTTTTTT | CATSRPPAGVLGELFF
- | TRBJ2-7 | once | TRBV3-1 | TGTGCCAGCAGCCAGTTGAGGGACGAGCAGTACTTC | CASSQLRDEQYF
TRBD1 | TRBJ2-5 | - | TRBV27 | TGTGCCATCGGACAGGGAGAGACCCAGTACTTC | CAIGQGETQYF
TRBD1 | TRBJ2-3 | - | TRBV5-1 | TGCGCCAGCAGCTTCGAGGACAGGGGGCTGAATACGCAGTATTTT | CASSFEDRGLNTQYF
- | TRBJ2-5 | - | TRBV7-2 | TGTGCCAGCAGCTTAACAGGGCAGACACGGTACTTC | CASSLTGQTRYF
- | TRBJ1-5 | - | TRBV6-2/TRBV6-3 | TGTGCCAGCAGTTACTCGGGCAGTATCAATCAGCCCCAGCATTTT | CASSYSGSINQPQHF
- | TRBJ2-3 | once | TRBV20-1 | TGCACTCCTGAGGGAAGTAGCACAGATACGCAGTATTTT | CTPEGSSTDTQYF